This T cell receptor beta chain is drawn from a study of response to subunit inactivated influenza vaccine. The V gene end was trimmed by 2 bases and the J gene end by 5 bases; junction bases not matched to a gene: 11. CDR3 length equals 18 residues. Germline CDR1 and CDR2: SGHAT and FQDESV (reference sequence). This clonotype showed up many times. Its antigen is still unknown. TCRdb recomputed calls from the RT-PCR reads with MiXCR, one row per CDR3 protein. The data contain 560,000 or so distinct CDR3 sequences, around 8% of them singletons. Study-wide findings and caveats: Each seasonal flu vaccination may recruit only limited new T cells, authors suggested.

The J gene is TRBJ1-5, the V gene TRBV11-1; 11 bases agree with TRBD1. The receptor was derived from a man aged 50-75 years who received an inactivated influenza vaccine. The input for sequencing was PBMCs from blood, taken less than 25 months after vaccination. The CDR3 DNA sequence: TGTGCCAGCAGCTTAAATATGGGCCCGGGACAGGGGGATCAGCCCCAGCATTTT. Protein product: CASSLNMGPGQGDQPQHF.